The present T cell receptor beta chain was sequenced within a study of OX40 agonist ivuxolimab in advanced cancers. Looking at the study overall: Six ivuxolimab dose levels, 0.01 to 10 mg/kg, were given intravenously every 2 weeks. Three patients got partial responses; one had hepatocellular carcinoma and two had cutaneous melanoma.

Study-level points and caveats: Normalized T-cell clonal expansion was also low in a subset of nonresponders. At doses 0.1 to 3.0 mg/kg, CD4+ and CD8+ clones expanded.

As for this clone: Antigen unknown.

Trimming shortened V by 4 bases and J by 0 bases, and 13 bases separated the two germline ends. The CDR3 sequence is 16 residues long. Germline loops: CDR1 SGDLS, CDR2 YYNGEE. Assay: immunoSEQ multiplex PCR; the TCRdb copy retains only in-frame clones and omits some. The sample includes around 50,000 clones, 89% seen only once; the top ten take more than 9%. The origin of this receptor is an adult with an advanced solid tumor such as melanoma, head and neck, liver or kidney cancer. This rearrangement joins TRBV9 to TRBJ2-2; possible D gene TRBD2, 6 bases. The sequencing used CD4+ or CD8+ T cells sorted from blood, collected in a trial of the OX40 agonist ivuxolimab. DNA for the CDR3: TGTGCCAGCAGCCCCTTTAGCGGAACGAACACCGGGGAGCTGTTTTTT. It translates to CASSPFSGTNTGELFF.